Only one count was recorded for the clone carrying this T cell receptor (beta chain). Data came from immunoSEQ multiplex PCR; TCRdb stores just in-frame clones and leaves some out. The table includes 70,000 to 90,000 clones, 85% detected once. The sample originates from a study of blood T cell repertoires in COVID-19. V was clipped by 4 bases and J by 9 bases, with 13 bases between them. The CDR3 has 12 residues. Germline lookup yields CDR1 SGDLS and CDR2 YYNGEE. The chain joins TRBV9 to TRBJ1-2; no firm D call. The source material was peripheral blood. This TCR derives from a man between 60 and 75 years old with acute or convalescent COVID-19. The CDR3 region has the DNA TGTGCCAGCAGCACAAGTCGGGTTAGCTACACCTTC. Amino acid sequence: CASSTSRVSYTF.